This T cell receptor (beta chain) comes out of a study of T-cell memory formation after mild COVID-19. About the study: Largely donor-specific sequence clusters came from a couple of donors. Whole-study results and caveats: CD4/CD8 balance characterized clones contracting day 15 to 85, and CD4+ skew characterized later expanders. Pre-infection memory already had some responding clones, implying cross-reactive memory joined.

5'RACE primed at constant segments yielded TCR alpha and TCR beta cDNA libraries bearing sample barcodes and UMIs. TCRdb re-called the 5' RACE reads with MiXCR, one entry per CDR3 protein. Of about 180,000 distinct CDR3 sequences detected, 16% appear once; the ten largest clones hold under 2.5%. In the case of this clonotype: Its antigen is unknown.

The CDR3 covers 13 residues. With 6 bases clipped from V and 7 bases from J, the junction kept 6 bases outside the gene matches. From germline, CDR1 is MNHEY and CDR2 SVGAGI. The sample was PBMCs or a T cell subset sorted from them (not recorded which). This sequence was found in an adult woman who had mild COVID-19 (a few samples of this study predate the infection). Cell type and time point are not known. The genes are TRBV6-5 and TRBJ1-1, with 9 bases lining up with TRBD1. As DNA, the CDR3 is TGTGCCAGCAGGTACACAGGGGGCCATGAAGCTTTCTTT. Translating it yields CASRYTGGHEAFF.